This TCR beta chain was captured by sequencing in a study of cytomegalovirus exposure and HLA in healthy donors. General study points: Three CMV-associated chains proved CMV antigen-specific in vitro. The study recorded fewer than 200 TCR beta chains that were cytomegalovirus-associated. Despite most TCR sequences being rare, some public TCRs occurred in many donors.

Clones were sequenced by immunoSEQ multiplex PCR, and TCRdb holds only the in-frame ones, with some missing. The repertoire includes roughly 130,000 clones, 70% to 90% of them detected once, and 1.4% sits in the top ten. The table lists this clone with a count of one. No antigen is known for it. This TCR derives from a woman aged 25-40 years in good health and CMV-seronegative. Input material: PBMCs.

The CDR3 is CASSARDRESDTQYF. For the CDR3, the DNA is TGTGCCAGCAGCGCCCGGGACAGGGAGTCAGATACGCAGTATTTT. The rearrangement links TRBV13 to TRBJ2-3, with 9 bases identical to TRBD1. CDR1 and CDR2 from the germline V gene are PRHDT and FYEKMQ (reference sequence). The trim removed 5 bases at V and 4 bases at J, leaving 7 bases unmatched. The CDR3 spans 15 residues.